This T cell receptor (beta chain) was retrieved from a study of T cells in Graves' hyperthyroidism and ophthalmopathy (dated by TCRdb to between 2019 and 2020). Background on the whole study: Peripheral blood was collected at initial diagnosis, before any treatment. To identify distinguishing TCR V-J signatures, a discovery cohort of 90 to 100 patients was used, comprising under 45 with Graves' ophthalmopathy and some 60 with stable Graves' hyperthyroidism. Prospective prediction of ophthalmopathy was tested in an independent validation cohort consisting of fewer than 20 hyperthyroidism patients and more than 15 patients who later progressed to ophthalmopathy. The 75 to 100 discovery patients were randomly divided into training and test sets at a 7:3 ratio. The study also compared thyroid tissue and blood T-cell repertoires from about six Graves' hyperthyroidism patients. After sampling, hyperthyroidism patients received methimazole starting at 30 mg daily, and ophthalmopathy patients received high-dose intravenous methylprednisolone. The paper describes TCR Vbeta CDR3 sequencing of 140 or so peripheral blood samples, made up of 43 ophthalmopathy patients, 70 to 80 hyperthyroidism patients and some 17 progressor patients. The research as a whole found: No statistical method was used to fix the sample size in advance, and group allocation was not hidden from the investigators. A 13 V-J signature model separated ophthalmopathy from stable hyperthyroidism, with around 91% sensitivity and roughly 84% specificity in cross-validation and 80%/75% in testing. Blood samples also contained most of the expanded thyroid clonotypes (frequency above 0.001), which suggests that blood repertoires may reflect thyroid immune responses. During validation, the model predicted progression to ophthalmopathy a median of approximately six months ahead of onset, with more than 60% sensitivity and roughly 75% specificity.

Reading the germline V gene gives CDR1 MNHEY and CDR2 SVGAGI. The V end loses 2 bases and the J end loses 2 bases, and a stretch of 12 bases separates them. There are 15 amino acids in the CDR3, from cysteine to phenylalanine inclusive. CDR3 DNA is the only sequence kept; it has 45 bases, read in frame from the first base. About this clonotype itself: Its antigen is not yet known. It has no much larger one-base neighbor in the sample; base qualities were not kept.

The hyperthyroidism patients were between 18 and 65 years old and newly diagnosed, with a disease duration of less than 2 months. Patients with uncontrolled infections, other autoimmune diseases, pregnancy or lactation were excluded. Diagnoses relied on clinical symptoms, serum thyroxine and TRAb, thyroid ultrasound and orbital computed tomography. Blood from progressor patients was collected at the time of first diagnosis with hyperthyroidism, before any ophthalmopathy symptoms had appeared. Ficoll-Paque density gradient centrifugation was used to isolate PBMCs from about 10 ml of fresh peripheral blood. Progressor patients were first diagnosed with Graves' hyperthyroidism and then developed ophthalmopathy during follow-up. Total RNA was extracted with Trizol reagent, and quality was checked on an Agilent 2100 Bioanalyzer. TCR beta CDR3 regions were amplified from RNA transcripts. The first round of RT-PCR for the TCR CDR3 was performed with the HTBI primer set and the Qiagen OneStep RT-PCR kit. A second multiplex PCR round built the libraries, followed by size selection and purification. Paired-end sequencing of the libraries was performed with 100 bp reads on an Illumina HiSeq2000. Per the original workflow: Raw data were processed with SOAPnuke, discarding reads with adapters, uncalled bases, mean Phred below 15, or no exact constant-primer or identifier match. High-quality paired reads were merged using COPE v1.2.5, and each unique nucleotide sequence was defined as a clonotype. MiTCR v1.1 was used to align clonotypes to the IMGT TRBV, TRBD and TRBJ reference segments. The analysis was restricted to V-J combinations with a frequency above 0.0001, which together covered 99% to 99.2% of the repertoires. A TCS score was defined as the ratio of F50 (clonal expansion) to E x V (chaos), with BLOSUM62-based TCRdist applied between CDR3 peptides within each V-J. Welch's t-statistics and random forest reduced some 510 V-J features to 10 to 15, which were used in a naive Bayes classifier (R e1071). TCRdb trimmed the raw reads at Q25, called clones with MiXCR and kept productive beta chains. Every CDR3 protein is listed once, alongside the most common genes and DNA of its rows. TCRdb's processing, not the study's, gives the V and J calls here. The sample has 550,000 to 850,000 distinct CDR3 sequences on record, 18% of them singletons. Approximately 15% of the sample belongs to the ten largest clones.

This sequence uses TRBV6-5 and TRBJ1-2; the D gene cannot be named for sure. This receptor was identified in a woman between 45 and 60 years old with Graves' hyperthyroidism that later progressed to Graves' ophthalmopathy. The sample taken for sequencing was blood. The CDR3 loop reads CASSYRRGANYGYTF. The sequenced DNA: TGTGCCAGCAGTTACCGACGGGGAGCCAACTATGGCTACACCTTC.